Detailed here is one T cell receptor (beta chain). No antigen is known for it. The sample belongs to a study of T cell responses to AZD1222 COVID-19 vaccine. Study conclusions and caveats: Unmutated variant regions are reportedly targeted by nearly half of spike-specific TCRs. Spike-spanning, vaccine-associated CD4 TCRs were dominant at 160-218 and 743-854. Sampled repertoires all dated from after the peak T cell response.

Generated by immunoSEQ multiplex PCR, the TCRdb table keeps only in-frame clones and is missing some. The repertoire holds over 130,000 clones, with almost 90% as singletons. V was cut by 0 bases and J by 6 bases, with 10 bases left in between. Germline assignment: CDR1 SGHRS and CDR2 YFSETQ. This CDR3 comprises 13 residues. This TCR was recovered from an adult who received the AZD1222 COVID-19 vaccine. The material was peripheral blood, obtained 28 days after the second AZD1222 dose. This chain connects TRBV5-1 to TRBJ2-7, with D possibly TRBD2 on 6 matching bases. The CDR3 loop reads CASSLAGEIEQYF. For the CDR3, the DNA is TGCGCCAGCAGCTTGGCGGGAGAAATCGAGCAGTACTTC.